These 21 T cell receptor beta chains were sequenced from one sample in a study of shared clonotypes between healthy human individuals. The assay was immunoSEQ multiplex PCR, and TCRdb's table has in-frame clones only and misses some. In the table there are about 1.1 million clones, roughly 77% of which are singletons. Input material: memory CD4+ T cells from PBMCs. The subset here: CD45RA-negative fraction. Receptors originate from a man in his late teens or twenties in good health. Some clones in this sample may be carry-over from other donors' samples.

The chain recombines TRBV6-1 with TRBJ2-7; 8 bases are a match to TRBD2. The V and J ends lost 10 bases and 2 bases, in that order; junction bases with no gene match: 13. This CDR3 contains 15 residues. Per the germline V gene, CDR1 is MNHNS and CDR2 is SASEGT. This chain's CDR3 is CAISRGGSETYEQYF. The DNA for the CDR3 is TGTGCCATCTCCCGGGGGGGCTCCGAGACCTACGAGCAGTACTTC.

This clone was seen only once. This chain links TRBV18 with TRBJ2-7; tentative D call: TRBD2 (5 bases). Germline-derived CDR1 and CDR2 are KGHSH and LQKENI. CDR3 length: 15 amino acids. V dropped 2 bases and J dropped 9 bases, with 20 bases sitting between them. CDR3 nucleotides: TGTGCCAGCTCACCATTAAGTAGAGAACATGGAGGGCAGTACTTC. Protein product: CASSPLSREHGGQYF.

This chain links TRBV27 with TRBJ2-3, with 10 bases lining up with TRBD1. The CDR3 contains 15 residues. With V trimmed by 4 bases and J by 1 base, 2 bases remained unmatched. CDR1 is MNHEY and CDR2 is SMNVEV in the germline V gene (reference sequence). The CDR3 DNA is TGTGCCAGCAGTTGGGGGACAGGGGGCACAGATACGCAGTATTTT. Translated: CASSWGTGGTDTQYF.

The chain joins TRBV19 to TRBJ2-1; 12 bases align to TRBD2. Germline CDR1 and CDR2: LNHDA and SQIVND (reference sequence). CDR3 size: 16 residues. Unmatched junction bases numbered 2, after V lost 5 bases and J lost 0 bases. The DNA of the CDR3 is TGTGCCAGTAGTCGGACTAGCGGGAACTCCTACAATGAGCAGTTCTTC. Protein sequence: CASSRTSGNSYNEQFF.

Remarks on this clone: The sample holds other DNA sequences that translate to the same CDR3. The DNA for the CDR3 is TGTGCCAGCAGTCGCGACAGGACAGATACGCAGTATTTT. Translation: CASSRDRTDTQYF. This chain connects TRBV6-1 to TRBJ2-3, with D possibly being TRBD1 (6 bases). Trimming stripped 5 bases from V and 3 bases from J, with 9 bases between. CDR3 length: 13 amino acids. Germline CDR1 is MNHNS and CDR2 is SASEGT.

The rearrangement uses TRBV10-3 and TRBJ2-1; 7 bases are shared with TRBD2. The J segment lost 0 bases and the V segment lost 10 bases, leaving 3 bases of the junction unmatched. CDR1 and CDR2 (germline): ENHRY, SYGVKD. The CDR3 length is 13 residues. The chain's CDR3 is CATRGSSYNEQFF. The DNA of the CDR3 is TGTGCCACCCGCGGGAGCTCCTACAATGAGCAGTTCTTC.

The chain links TRBV7-9 to TRBJ2-3, with D uncertain. Germline V lookup: CDR1 SEHNR, CDR2 FQNEAQ (reference sequence). Trimming took 0 bases from V and 10 from J, leaving 8 bases between them. CDR3 length: 12 residues. This CDR3 reads CASSLAQWAQYF. The CDR3 DNA reads as TGTGCCAGCAGCTTAGCCCAGTGGGCGCAGTATTTT.

The V and J genes are TRBV12-5 and TRBJ2-5; 8 bases are a match to TRBD2. CDR3 length equals 15 residues. Germline-derived CDR1 and CDR2 are LGHNT and FRNRAP. V was clipped by 3 bases and J by 0 bases; unmatched bases: 3. The CDR3 bases are TGTGCTAGTGGTTTCGGGGGGGCAGACCAAGAGACCCAGTACTTC. Its protein product is CASGFGGADQETQYF. Looking up the rest from reference TRBV12-5 and TRBJ2-5 gives the full variable domain: DARVTQTPRHKVTEMGQEVTMRCQPILGHNTVFWYRQTMMQGLELLAYFRNRAPLDDSGMPKDRFSAEMPDATLATLKIQPSEPRDSAVYFCASGFGGADQETQYFGPGTRLLVL.

The chain recombines TRBV20-1 with TRBJ2-1; no firm D call. The CDR3 length is 10 residues. Trimming left V 0 bases short and J 11 bases short, with 5 bases between. Germline V gene lookup returns CDR1 DFQATT and CDR2 SNEGSKA (reference sequence). The CDR3 loop reads CSAREGKQFF. The CDR3 DNA reads as TGCAGTGCTAGAGAAGGCAAGCAGTTCTTC.

About this clone itself: In the same sample, other DNA sequences code for this CDR3. CDR3 bases: TGTGCCAGCAGTGAAGGAGGCGGGAACACCGGGGAGCTGTTTTTT. This encodes CASSEGGGNTGELFF. The V call is TRBV6-1, the J call TRBJ2-2, with unresolved D. Trimming removed 1 base at V and 1 base at J, with 7 bases between. The CDR3 totals 15 residues. Germline CDR1 is MNHNS and CDR2 is SASEGT.

The CDR3 coding sequence is TGTGCCTCCGGGGAGGTTTTCTCTGGGGCCAACGTCCTGACTTTC. Its protein is CASGEVFSGANVLTF. The chain links TRBV6-5 to TRBJ2-6, with a weak D call TRBD2 (6 bases). CDR1 is MNHEY and CDR2 is SVGAGI in the germline V gene. The ends were cut back, 11 bases at V and 0 bases at J, with 14 bases in the middle. The CDR3 contains 15 residues.

The genes are TRBV6-4 and TRBJ2-1, with D perhaps matching TRBD1 (5 bases). With 0 bases removed from V and 10 bases from J, the gap between germline ends came to 10 bases. The CDR3 sequence is 13 residues long. Per germline, CDR1 MRHNA and CDR2 SNTAGT. The CDR3, as DNA: TGTGCCAGCAGTGACTCGATTAACAGGGAGCAGTTCTTC. Protein: CASSDSINREQFF.

This clone was recorded at least ten times. The rearrangement uses TRBV6-1 and TRBJ2-4; the D call may be TRBD1 or TRBD2 (5 bases each). The CDR3 is 14 amino acids. Germline V lookup: CDR1 MNHNS, CDR2 SASEGT. Between the trimmed V and J ends, which lost 6 bases and 1 base, there was a span of 10 bases. DNA of the CDR3: TGTGCCAGCAGGCCGGGACCTGCCAAAAACATTCAGTACTTC. Translating it yields CASRPGPAKNIQYF.

This chain links TRBV10-3 with TRBJ2-7; D not resolved. V shed 3 bases and J shed 5 bases, with 11 bases lying between them. The germline gives CDR1 ENHRY, CDR2 SYGVKD. The CDR3 runs to 13 residues. The CDR3, as DNA: TGTGCCATCAGTGATCCCCCCCCTAACGAGCAGTACTTC. Its translation: CAISDPPPNEQYF.

This chain connects TRBV9 to TRBJ2-1, with TRBD1 identical over 7 bases. The V gene end was trimmed by 6 bases and the J gene end by 8 bases; junction bases not matched to a gene: 11. In germline, CDR1 is SGDLS, CDR2 YYNGEE. This CDR3 contains 14 residues. CDR3 sequence: CASTSLGGWDEQFF. The CDR3 coding sequence is TGTGCCAGCACTAGCCTAGGGGGCTGGGATGAGCAGTTCTTC.

This chain connects TRBV6-1 to TRBJ2-4; D gene uncertain. The CDR3 runs 13 residues. Germline CDR1 MNHNS, CDR2 SASEGT. The V gene lost 6 bases and the J gene lost 10 bases, with 16 bases spanning the gap. This CDR3 is CASSPGPGEIQYF. The DNA of the CDR3 is TGTGCCAGCAGCCCTGGGCCAGGAGAGATTCAGTACTTC.

The chain has TRBV5-6 and TRBJ1-3; TRBD1 is a possible D gene (5 bases). Germline values: CDR1 SGHDT, CDR2 YYEEEE. The CDR3 length is 17 residues. V was cut by 0 bases and J by 0 bases, with 13 bases left in between. CDR3 sequence reads: CASSLAGRRSSGNTIYF. Here the CDR3 DNA reads TGTGCCAGCAGCTTGGCGGGACGCCGGAGCTCTGGAAACACCATATATTTT.

The chain couples TRBV7-9 to TRBJ2-1; no firm D call. Germline assignment: CDR1 SEHNR and CDR2 FQNEAQ (reference sequence). V lost 5 bases and J 0 bases, leaving 11 bases between the germline ends. This CDR3 region has 15 residues. Here the CDR3 reads CASSPDASSYNEQFF. As DNA, the CDR3 is TGTGCCAGCAGCCCGGACGCCAGCTCCTACAATGAGCAGTTCTTC.

This chain links TRBV5-1 with TRBJ2-7; weak D call: TRBD2 (5 bases). The CDR3 length is 13 residues. Germline V gene lookup returns CDR1 SGHRS and CDR2 YFSETQ. The V gene lost 3 bases and the J gene lost 3 bases, with 10 bases spanning the gap. The CDR3 DNA sequence: TGCGCCAGCAGCTCTGACGGGAACTACGAGCAGTACTTC. Translation: CASSSDGNYEQYF.

The chain couples TRBV7-2 to TRBJ2-3; no clear D. Germline V gene data show CDR1 as SGHTA and CDR2 as FQGNSA. The ends were cut back, 5 bases at V and 4 bases at J, with 19 bases in the middle. This CDR3 has 16 residues. The chain's CDR3 is CASSTSFWVQADTQYF. In DNA, the CDR3 is TGTGCCAGCAGCACATCATTTTGGGTCCAGGCAGATACGCAGTATTTT.

The chain joins TRBV7-3 to TRBJ2-7; 8 bases are shared with TRBD1. The V gene's germline CDR1 is SGHTA and CDR2 FQGTGA. CDR3 length: 15 amino acids. V was pared by 2 bases and J by 2 bases, with 5 bases of the junction left unmatched. The DNA of the CDR3 is TGTGCCAGCAGCTTACAGGGGGCCTACGCCTACGAGCAGTACTTC. It yields the protein CASSLQGAYAYEQYF. Full variable domain (outside the CDR3, taken from reference TRBV7-3 and TRBJ2-7): GAGVSQTPSNKVTEKGKYVELRCDPISGHTALYWYRQSLGQGPEFLIYFQGTGAADDSGLPNDRFFAVRPEGSVSTLKIQRTERGDSAVYLCASSLQGAYAYEQYFGPGTRLTVT.